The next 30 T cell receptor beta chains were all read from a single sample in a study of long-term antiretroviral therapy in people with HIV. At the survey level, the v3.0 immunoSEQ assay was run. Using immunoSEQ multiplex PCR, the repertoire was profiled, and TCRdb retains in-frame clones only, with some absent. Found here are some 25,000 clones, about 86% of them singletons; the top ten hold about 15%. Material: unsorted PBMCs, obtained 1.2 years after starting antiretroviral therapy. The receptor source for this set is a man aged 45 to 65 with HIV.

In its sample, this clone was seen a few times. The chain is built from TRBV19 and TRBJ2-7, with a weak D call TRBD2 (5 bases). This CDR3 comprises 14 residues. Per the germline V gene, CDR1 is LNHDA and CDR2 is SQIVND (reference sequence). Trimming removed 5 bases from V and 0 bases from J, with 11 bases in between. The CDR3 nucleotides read TGTGCCAGTAGTGACACCGGGAACTCCTACGAGCAGTACTTC. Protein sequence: CASSDTGNSYEQYF.

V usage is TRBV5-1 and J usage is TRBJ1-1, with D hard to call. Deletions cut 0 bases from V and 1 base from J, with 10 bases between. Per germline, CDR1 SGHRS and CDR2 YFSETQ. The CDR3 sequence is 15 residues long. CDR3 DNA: TGCGCCAGCAGCTTGGGGACCTCTAAGAACACTGAAGCTTTCTTT. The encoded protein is CASSLGTSKNTEAFF.

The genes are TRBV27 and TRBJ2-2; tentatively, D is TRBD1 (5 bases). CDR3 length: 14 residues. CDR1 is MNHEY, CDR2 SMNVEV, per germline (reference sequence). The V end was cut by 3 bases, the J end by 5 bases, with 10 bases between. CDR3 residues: CASSFMSGTGELFF. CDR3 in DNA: TGTGCCAGCAGTTTCATGTCAGGGACCGGGGAGCTGTTTTTT.

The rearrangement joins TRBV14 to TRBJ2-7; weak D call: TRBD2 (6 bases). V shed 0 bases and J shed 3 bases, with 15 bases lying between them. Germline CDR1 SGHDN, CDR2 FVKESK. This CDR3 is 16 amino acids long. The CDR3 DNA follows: TGTGCCAGCAGCCAAGATACGGAGGGGCCTTTCTACGAGCAGTACTTC. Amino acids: CASSQDTEGPFYEQYF.

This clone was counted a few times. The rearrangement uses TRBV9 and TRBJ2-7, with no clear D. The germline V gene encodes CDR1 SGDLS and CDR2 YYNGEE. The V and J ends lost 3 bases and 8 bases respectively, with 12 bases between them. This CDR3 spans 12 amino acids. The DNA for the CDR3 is TGTGCCAGCAGCGGCCCAACCGCACAGCAGTACTTC. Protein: CASSGPTAQQYF.

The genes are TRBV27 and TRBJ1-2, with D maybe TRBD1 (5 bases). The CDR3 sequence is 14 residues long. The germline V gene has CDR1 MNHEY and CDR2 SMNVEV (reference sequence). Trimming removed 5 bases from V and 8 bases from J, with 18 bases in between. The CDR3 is CASSPGGLLGGYTF. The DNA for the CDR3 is TGTGCCAGCAGTCCCGGGGGTCTCCTTGGAGGCTACACCTTC.

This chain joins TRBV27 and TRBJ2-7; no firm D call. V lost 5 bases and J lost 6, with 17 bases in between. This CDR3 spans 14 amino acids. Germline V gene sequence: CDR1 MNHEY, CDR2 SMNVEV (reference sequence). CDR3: CASSPLSEVAEQYF. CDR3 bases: TGTGCCAGCAGTCCCCTGAGCGAGGTGGCCGAGCAGTACTTC.

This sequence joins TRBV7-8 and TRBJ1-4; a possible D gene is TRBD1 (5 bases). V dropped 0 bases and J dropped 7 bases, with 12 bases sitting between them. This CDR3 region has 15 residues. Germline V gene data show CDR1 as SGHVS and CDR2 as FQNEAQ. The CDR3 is CASSLAGGYGEKLFF. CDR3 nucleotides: TGTGCCAGCAGCTTAGCGGGGGGGTACGGTGAAAAACTGTTTTTT.

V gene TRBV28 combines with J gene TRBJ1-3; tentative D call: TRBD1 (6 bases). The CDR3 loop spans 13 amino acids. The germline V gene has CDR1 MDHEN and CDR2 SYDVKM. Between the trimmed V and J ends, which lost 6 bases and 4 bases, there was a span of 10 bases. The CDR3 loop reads CASRQTGGNTIYF. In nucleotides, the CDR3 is TGTGCCAGCAGGCAAACAGGGGGAAACACCATATATTTT.

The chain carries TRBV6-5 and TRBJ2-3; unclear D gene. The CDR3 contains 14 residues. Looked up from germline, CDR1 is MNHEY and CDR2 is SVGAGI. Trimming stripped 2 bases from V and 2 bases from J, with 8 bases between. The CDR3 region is CASSYGPSTDTQYF. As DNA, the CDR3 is TGTGCCAGCAGTTACGGCCCCTCCACAGATACGCAGTATTTT.

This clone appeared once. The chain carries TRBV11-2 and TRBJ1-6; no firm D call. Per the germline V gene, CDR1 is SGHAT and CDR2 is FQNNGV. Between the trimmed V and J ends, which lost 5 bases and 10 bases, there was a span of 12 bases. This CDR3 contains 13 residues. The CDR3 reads CASSLSTGSPLHF. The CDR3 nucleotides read TGTGCCAGCAGCCTTTCCACTGGATCACCCCTCCACTTT.

The CDR3 loop reads CASSLVTGVDTDTQYF. The DNA for the CDR3 is TGTGCCAGCAGCTTAGTGACAGGGGTTGACACAGATACGCAGTATTTT. The V and J genes are TRBV11-2 and TRBJ2-3; 8 nucleotides line up with TRBD1. This CDR3 is built from 16 residues. Per the germline V gene, CDR1 is SGHAT and CDR2 is FQNNGV. V trimming: 1 base; J trimming: 2 bases; junction bases outside the gene matches: 5.

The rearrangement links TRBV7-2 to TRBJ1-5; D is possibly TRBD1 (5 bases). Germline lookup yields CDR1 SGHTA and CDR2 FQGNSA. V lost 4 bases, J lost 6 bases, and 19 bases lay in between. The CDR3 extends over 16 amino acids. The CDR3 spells CASSSPVGQGGQPQHF. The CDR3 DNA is TGTGCCAGCAGCTCCCCCGTCGGGCAGGGCGGTCAGCCCCAGCATTTT. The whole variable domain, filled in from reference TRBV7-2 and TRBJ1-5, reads GAGVSQSPSNKVTEKGKDVELRCDPISGHTALYWYRQSLGQGLEFLIYFQGNSAPDKSGLPSDRFSAERTGGSVSTLTIQRTQQEDSAVYLCASSSPVGQGGQPQHFGDGTRLSIL.

The CDR3 is CASSPKATVDEQYF. CDR3 in DNA: TGTGCCAGCAGCCCTAAAGCTACGGTTGACGAGCAGTACTTC. V gene TRBV4-2 combines with J gene TRBJ2-7; D call uncertain. Germline loops: CDR1 LGHNA, CDR2 YNFKEQ. With 4 bases removed from V and 5 bases from J, the gap between germline ends came to 15 bases. This CDR3 has 14 amino acids.

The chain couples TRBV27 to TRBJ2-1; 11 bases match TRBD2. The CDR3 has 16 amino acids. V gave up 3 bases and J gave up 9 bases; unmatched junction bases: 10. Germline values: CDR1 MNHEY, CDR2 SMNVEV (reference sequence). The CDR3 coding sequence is TGTGCCAGCAGTTTGTACTATAGCGGGGGGGCCATTGAGCAGTTCTTC. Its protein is CASSLYYSGGAIEQFF.

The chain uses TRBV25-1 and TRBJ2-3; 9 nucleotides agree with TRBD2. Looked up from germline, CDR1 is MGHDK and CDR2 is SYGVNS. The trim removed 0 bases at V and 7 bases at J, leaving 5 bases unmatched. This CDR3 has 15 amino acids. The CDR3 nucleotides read TGTGCCAGCAGTGAATATAGTGGACTAGCGAATACGCAGTATTTT. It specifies CASSEYSGLANTQYF.

DNA of the CDR3: TGTGCCAGCAGGGCACTAGCGGGGAACCAAGAGACCCAGTACTTC. The encoded protein is CASRALAGNQETQYF. The J gene is TRBJ2-5, the V gene TRBV2; 10 nucleotides align to TRBD2. From germline, CDR1 is SNHLY and CDR2 FYNNEI. The CDR3 consists of 15 residues. The J segment lost 0 bases and the V segment lost 6 bases, leaving 4 bases of the junction unmatched. Based on the CDR3 plus reference TRBV2 and TRBJ2-5, the full variable domain is EPEVTQTPSHQVTQMGQEVILRCVPISNHLYFYWYRQILGQKVEFLVSFYNNEISEKSEIFDDQFSVERPDGSNFTLKIRSTKLEDSAMYFCASRALAGNQETQYFGPGTRLLVL.

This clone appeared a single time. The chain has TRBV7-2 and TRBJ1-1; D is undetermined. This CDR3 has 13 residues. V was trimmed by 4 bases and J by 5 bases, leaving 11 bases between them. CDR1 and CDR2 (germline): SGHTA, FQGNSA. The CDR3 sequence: CASSSGRVTEAFF. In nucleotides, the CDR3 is TGTGCCAGCAGCTCCGGACGTGTGACTGAAGCTTTCTTT.

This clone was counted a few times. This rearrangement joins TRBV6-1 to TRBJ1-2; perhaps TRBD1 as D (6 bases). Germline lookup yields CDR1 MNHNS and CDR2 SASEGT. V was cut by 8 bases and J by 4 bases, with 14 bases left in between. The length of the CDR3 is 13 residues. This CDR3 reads CASGGAQGYGYTF. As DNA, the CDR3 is TGTGCCAGCGGGGGGGCGCAAGGCTATGGCTACACCTTC.

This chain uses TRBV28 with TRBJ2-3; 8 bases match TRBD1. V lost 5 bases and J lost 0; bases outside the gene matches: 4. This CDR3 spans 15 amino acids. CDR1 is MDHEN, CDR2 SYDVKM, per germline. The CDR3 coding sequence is TGTGCCAGCAGTACACAGGGGGTTAGCACAGATACGCAGTATTTT. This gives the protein CASSTQGVSTDTQYF.

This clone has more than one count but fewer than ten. CDR3 nucleotides: TGTGCCAGCAGCCCTCAAACTAATGAAAAACTGTTTTTT. It translates to CASSPQTNEKLFF. V gene TRBV7-2 combines with J gene TRBJ1-4; D is undetermined. Germline V CDR1 and CDR2: SGHTA, FQGNSA. V gave up 5 bases and J gave up 1 base, with 5 bases separating them. This CDR3 is built from 13 residues.

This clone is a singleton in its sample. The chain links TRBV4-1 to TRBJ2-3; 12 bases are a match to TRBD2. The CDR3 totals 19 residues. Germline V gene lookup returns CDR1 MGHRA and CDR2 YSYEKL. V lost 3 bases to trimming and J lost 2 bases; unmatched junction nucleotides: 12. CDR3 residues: CASSQRASTSGGVTDTQYF. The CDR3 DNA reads TGCGCCAGCAGCCAGAGAGCTTCGACTAGCGGGGGTGTCACAGATACGCAGTATTTT.

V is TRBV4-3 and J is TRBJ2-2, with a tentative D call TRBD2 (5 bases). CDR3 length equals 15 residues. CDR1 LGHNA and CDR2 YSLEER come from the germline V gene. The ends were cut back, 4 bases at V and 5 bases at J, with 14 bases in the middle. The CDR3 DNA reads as TGCGCCAGCAGCCTCCGGGATTCCTTTACCGGGGAGCTGTTTTTT. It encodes CASSLRDSFTGELFF.

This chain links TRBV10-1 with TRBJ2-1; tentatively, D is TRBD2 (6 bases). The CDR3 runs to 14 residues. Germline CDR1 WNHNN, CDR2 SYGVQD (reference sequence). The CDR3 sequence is CPQGGRSSYNEQFF. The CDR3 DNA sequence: TGCCCCCAGGGTGGGAGGAGCTCCTACAATGAGCAGTTCTTC.

This chain's CDR3 is CASRLDSKGGSGTF. The CDR3 region has the DNA TGTGCCAGCAGGTTGGATAGCAAAGGGGGTTCGGGTACCTTC. The genes are TRBV6-5 and TRBJ1-2, with a weak D call TRBD1 (6 bases). V shed 6 bases and J shed 14 bases, with 25 bases lying between them. The CDR3 consists of 14 residues. From germline, CDR1 is MNHEY and CDR2 SVGAGI.

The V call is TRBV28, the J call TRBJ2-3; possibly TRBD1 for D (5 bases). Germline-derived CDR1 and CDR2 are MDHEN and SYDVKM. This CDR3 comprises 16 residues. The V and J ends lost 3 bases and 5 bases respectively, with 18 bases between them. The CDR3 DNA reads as TGTGCCAGCAGTTTGGGGTTGATGCAGGGCAAAGATACGCAGTATTTT. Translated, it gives CASSLGLMQGKDTQYF.

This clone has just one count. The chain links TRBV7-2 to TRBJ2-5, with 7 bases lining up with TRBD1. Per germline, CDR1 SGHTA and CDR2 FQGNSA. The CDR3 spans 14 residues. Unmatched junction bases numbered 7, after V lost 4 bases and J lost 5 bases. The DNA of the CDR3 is TGTGCCAGCAGCTGGCCAGGGGGAATCGAGACCCAGTACTTC. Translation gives CASSWPGGIETQYF.

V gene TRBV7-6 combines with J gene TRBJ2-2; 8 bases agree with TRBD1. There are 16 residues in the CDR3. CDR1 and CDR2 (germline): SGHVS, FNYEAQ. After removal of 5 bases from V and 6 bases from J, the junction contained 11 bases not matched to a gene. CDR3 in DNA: TGTGCCAGCAGCCCCACCGGGACAGGCGACGCCGGGGAGCTGTTTTTT. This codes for CASSPTGTGDAGELFF.

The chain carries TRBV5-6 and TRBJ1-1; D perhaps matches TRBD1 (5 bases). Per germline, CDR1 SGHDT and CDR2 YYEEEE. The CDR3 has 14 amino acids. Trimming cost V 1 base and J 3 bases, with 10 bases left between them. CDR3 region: CASSLFGGHTEAFF. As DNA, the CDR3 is TGTGCCAGCAGCTTGTTCGGGGGACACACTGAAGCTTTCTTT.

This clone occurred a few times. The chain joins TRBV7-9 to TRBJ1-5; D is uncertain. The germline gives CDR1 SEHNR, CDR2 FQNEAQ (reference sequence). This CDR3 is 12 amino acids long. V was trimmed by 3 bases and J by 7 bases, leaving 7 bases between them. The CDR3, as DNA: TGTGCCAGCAGCTTTAGCAGCCAGCCCCAGCATTTT. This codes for CASSFSSQPQHF.